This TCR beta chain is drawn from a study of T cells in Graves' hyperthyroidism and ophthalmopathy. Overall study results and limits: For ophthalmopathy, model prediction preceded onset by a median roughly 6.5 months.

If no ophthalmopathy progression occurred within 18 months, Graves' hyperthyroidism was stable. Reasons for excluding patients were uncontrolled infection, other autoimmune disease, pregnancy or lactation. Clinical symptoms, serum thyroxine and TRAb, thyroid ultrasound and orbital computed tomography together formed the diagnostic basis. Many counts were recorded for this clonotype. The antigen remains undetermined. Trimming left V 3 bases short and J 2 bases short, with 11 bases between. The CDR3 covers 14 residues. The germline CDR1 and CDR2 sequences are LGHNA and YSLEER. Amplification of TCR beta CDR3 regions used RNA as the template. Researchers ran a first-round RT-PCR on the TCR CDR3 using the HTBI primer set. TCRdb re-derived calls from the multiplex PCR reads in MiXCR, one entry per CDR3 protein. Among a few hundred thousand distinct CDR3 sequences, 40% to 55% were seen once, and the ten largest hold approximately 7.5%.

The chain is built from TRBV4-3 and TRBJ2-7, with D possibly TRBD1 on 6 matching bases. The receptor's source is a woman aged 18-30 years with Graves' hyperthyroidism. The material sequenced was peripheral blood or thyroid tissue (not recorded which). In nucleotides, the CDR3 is TGCGCCAGCAGCCAGGTAGGGGGTGCCTACGAGCAGTACTTC. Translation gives CASSQVGGAYEQYF.